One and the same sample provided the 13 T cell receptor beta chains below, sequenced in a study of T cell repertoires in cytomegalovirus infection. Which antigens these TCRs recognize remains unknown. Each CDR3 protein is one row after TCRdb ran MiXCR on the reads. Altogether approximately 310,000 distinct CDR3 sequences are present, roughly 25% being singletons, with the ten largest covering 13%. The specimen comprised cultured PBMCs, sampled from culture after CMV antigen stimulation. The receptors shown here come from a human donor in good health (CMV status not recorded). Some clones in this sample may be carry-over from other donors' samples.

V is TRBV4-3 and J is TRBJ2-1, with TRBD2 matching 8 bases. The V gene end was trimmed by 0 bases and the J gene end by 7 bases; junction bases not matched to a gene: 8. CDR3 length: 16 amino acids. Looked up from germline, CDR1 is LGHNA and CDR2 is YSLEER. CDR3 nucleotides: TGCGCCAGCAGCCAAGATGCCAGCGGGAGTAGGAATGAGCAGTTCTTC. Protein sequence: CASSQDASGSRNEQFF.

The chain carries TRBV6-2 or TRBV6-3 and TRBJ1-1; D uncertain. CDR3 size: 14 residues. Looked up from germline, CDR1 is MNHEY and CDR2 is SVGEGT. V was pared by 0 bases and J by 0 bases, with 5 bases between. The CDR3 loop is CASSYSGVNTEAFF. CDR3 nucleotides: TGTGCCAGCAGTTACTCCGGGGTGAACACTGAAGCTTTCTTT.

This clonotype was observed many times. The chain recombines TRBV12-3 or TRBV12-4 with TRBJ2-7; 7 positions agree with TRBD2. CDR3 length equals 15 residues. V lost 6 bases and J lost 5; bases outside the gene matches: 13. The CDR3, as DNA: TGTGCCAGCAGGCCGTCAGTGACTAGCTTGCACGAGCAGTACTTC. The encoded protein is CASRPSVTSLHEQYF.

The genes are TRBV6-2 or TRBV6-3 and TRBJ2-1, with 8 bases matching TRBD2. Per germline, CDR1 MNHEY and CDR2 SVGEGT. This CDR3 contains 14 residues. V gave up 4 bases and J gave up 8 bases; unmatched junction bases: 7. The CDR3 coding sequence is TGTGCCAGCAGTTTGCGGGAGGCCGGGGATGAGCAGTTCTTC. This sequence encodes CASSLREAGDEQFF.

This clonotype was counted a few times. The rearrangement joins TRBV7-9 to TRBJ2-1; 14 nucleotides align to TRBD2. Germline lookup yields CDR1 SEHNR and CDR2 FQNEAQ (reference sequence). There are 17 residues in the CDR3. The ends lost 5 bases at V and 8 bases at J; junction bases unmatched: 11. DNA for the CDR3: TGTGCCAGCAGCACCGGAGGACTAGCGGGAGGTAGCGATGAGCAGTTCTTC. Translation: CASSTGGLAGGSDEQFF.

CDR3 residues: CSASLRLGTGEYQPQHF. For the CDR3, the DNA is TGCAGTGCTAGCCTCCGGTTAGGGACAGGGGAGTATCAGCCCCAGCATTTT. The rearrangement joins TRBV20-1 to TRBJ1-5; 10 positions agree with TRBD1. The CDR3 totals 17 residues. Germline CDR1 reads DFQATT; CDR2 reads SNEGSKA (reference sequence). The junction had 13 bases not matched to a gene; V was cut back by 3 bases and J by 5 bases.

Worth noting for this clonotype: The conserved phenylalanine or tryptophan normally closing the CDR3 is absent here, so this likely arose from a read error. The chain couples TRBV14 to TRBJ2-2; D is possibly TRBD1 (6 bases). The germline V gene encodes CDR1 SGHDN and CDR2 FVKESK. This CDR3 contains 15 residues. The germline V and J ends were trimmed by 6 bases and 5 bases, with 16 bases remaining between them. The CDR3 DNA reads TGTGCCAGCAGTACAGGGACCCAACTTACCGGGGAGCTGTTTTCT. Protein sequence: CASSTGTQLTGELFS.

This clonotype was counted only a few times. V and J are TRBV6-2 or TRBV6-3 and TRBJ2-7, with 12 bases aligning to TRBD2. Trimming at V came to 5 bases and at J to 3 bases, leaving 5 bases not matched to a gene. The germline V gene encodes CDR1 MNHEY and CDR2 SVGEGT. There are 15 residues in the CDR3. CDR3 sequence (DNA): TGTGCCAGCAGTCGGGGACTAGCGGGTGACTACGAGCAGTACGTC. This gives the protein CASSRGLAGDYEQYV.

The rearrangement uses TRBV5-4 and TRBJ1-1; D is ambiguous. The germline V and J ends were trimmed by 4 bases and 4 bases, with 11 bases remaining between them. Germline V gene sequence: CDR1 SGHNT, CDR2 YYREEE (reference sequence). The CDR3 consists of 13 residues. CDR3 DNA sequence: TGTGCCAGCAGCAGGAGTATATCCACTGAAGCTTTCTTT. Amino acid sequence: CASSRSISTEAFF.

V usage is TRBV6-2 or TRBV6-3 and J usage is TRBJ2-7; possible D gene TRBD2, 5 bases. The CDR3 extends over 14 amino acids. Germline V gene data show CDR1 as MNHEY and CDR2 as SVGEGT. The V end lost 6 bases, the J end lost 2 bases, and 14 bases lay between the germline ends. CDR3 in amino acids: CASSLGGLPYEQYV. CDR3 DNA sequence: TGTGCCAGCAGCCTCGGAGGCTTACCCTACGAGCAGTACGTC.

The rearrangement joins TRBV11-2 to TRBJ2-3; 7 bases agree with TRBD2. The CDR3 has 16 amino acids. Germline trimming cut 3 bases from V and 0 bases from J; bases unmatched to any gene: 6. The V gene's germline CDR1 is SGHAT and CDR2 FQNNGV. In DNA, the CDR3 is TGTGCCAGCAGCTTCGCAACGCGGGGGAGCACAGATACGCAGTATTTT. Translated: CASSFATRGSTDTQYF. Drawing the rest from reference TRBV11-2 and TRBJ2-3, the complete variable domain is EAGVAQSPRYKIIEKRQSVAFWCNPISGHATLYWYQQILGQGPKLLIQFQNNGVVDDSQLPKDRFSAERLKGVDSTLKIQPAKLEDSAVYLCASSFATRGSTDTQYFGPGTRLTVL.

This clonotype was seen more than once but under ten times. For the CDR3, the DNA is TGTGCCACCAGTGATTTGCGTTCTGCTCTAGACAGGGCCTACGAGCAGTACGTC. Translation: CATSDLRSALDRAYEQYV. This chain connects TRBV24-1 to TRBJ2-7; 7 positions agree with TRBD1. The CDR3 consists of 18 residues. Unmatched junction bases numbered 12, after V lost 0 bases and J lost 2 bases. The germline gives CDR1 KGHDR, CDR2 SFDVKD.

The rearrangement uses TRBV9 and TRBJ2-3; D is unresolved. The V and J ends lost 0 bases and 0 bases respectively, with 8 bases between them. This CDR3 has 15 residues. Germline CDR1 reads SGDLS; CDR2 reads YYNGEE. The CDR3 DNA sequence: TGTGCCAGCAGCGTAGTGGAGACTAGCACAGATACGCAGTATTTT. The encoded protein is CASSVVETSTDTQYF.